This TCR beta chain was obtained from a study of early T cells in non-severe SARS-CoV-2 infection. Whole-study results and caveats: Matching against VDJdb likely underestimated virus-specific expansions, favoring anti-spike CD8.

V shed 3 bases, J shed 4 bases, and the junction held 9 bases outside the gene matches. The CDR3 loop spans 17 amino acids. In germline, CDR1 is SGHTA, CDR2 FQGNSA. TCRdb recomputed calls from the 5' RACE reads with MiXCR, one row per CDR3 protein. The sample contains around 100,000 distinct CDR3 sequences, roughly 15% of which appear only once. This clonotype was observed many times. Its antigen is undetermined. The material sequenced was whole blood. The chain links TRBV7-2 to TRBJ2-1, with 10 positions matching TRBD2. The sequence was collected from an adult who was a healthcare worker with PCR-confirmed SARS-CoV-2 infection or an uninfected control (not recorded which). CDR3 in amino acids: CASSLWGRGLAYNEQFF. CDR3 DNA: TGTGCCAGCAGCTTGTGGGGCAGGGGACTAGCGTACAATGAGCAGTTCTTC.